This T cell receptor (beta chain) was sequenced for a study of vaccination and CD4 T cells after COVID-19. About the study: Post-COVID sampling occurred a median about 100 days after diagnosis (range 35 to 161). Broader study findings: Relatively few convalescent patients were studied; early post-infection timepoints were not included.

Remarks on this clonotype: Its antigen is undetermined.

Sequencing of DNA taken from cultured CD4+ T cells relied on the Oncomine TCR Beta short-read assay. TCRdb used MiXCR to reprocess the PCR reads, holding one entry per CDR3 protein. The sample yields some 10,000 distinct CDR3 sequences, about 50% seen once. The sample's treatment: roughly ten-day PBMC culture with coronavirus spike peptide pools or control peptides (ViraFEST assay). Peptide pools at around 9.6 ug/ml, together with 8.5 to 10 IU/ml IL-2, were added to cultures of about 2 million PBMCs per well. The sequencing here drew on cultured CD4+ T cells from blood, taken after SARS-CoV-2 vaccination. The sequence came from a human donor with COVID-19.

CDR3 nucleotide sequence: TGTGCCAGCAGCAGGGACACTGAAGCTTTCTTT. Translation gives CASSRDTEAFF. This chain links TRBV7-9 with TRBJ1-1; D remains ambiguous. The CDR3 loop spans 11 amino acids. The V gene lost 5 bases and the J gene lost 3 bases, with 4 bases spanning the gap. Germline V gene lookup returns CDR1 SEHNR and CDR2 FQNEAQ (reference sequence). The entire variable domain, with the rest obtained from reference TRBV7-9 and TRBJ1-1, is as follows: DTGVSQNPRHKITKRGQNVTFRCDPISEHNRLYWYRQTLGQGPEFLTYFQNEAQLEKSRLLSDRFSAERPKGSFSTLEIQRTEQGDSAMYLCASSRDTEAFFGQGTRLTVV.